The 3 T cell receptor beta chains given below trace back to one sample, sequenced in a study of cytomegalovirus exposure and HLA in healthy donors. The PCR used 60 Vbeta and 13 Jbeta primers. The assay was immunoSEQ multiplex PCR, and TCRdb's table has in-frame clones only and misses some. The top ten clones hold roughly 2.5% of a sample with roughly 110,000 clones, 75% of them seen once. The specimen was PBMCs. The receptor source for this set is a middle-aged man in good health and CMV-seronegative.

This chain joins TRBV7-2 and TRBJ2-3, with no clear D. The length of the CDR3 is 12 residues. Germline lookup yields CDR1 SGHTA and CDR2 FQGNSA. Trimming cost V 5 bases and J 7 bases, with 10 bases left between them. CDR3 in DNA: TGTGCCAGCAGCGTTATCTCTAATACGCAGTATTTT. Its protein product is CASSVISNTQYF.

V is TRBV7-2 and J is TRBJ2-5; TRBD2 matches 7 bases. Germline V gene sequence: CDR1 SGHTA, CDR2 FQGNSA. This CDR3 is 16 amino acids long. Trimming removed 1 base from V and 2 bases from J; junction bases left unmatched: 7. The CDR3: CASSLGGGGSQETQYF. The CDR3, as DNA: TGTGCCAGCAGCTTAGGGGGCGGGGGTAGTCAAGAGACCCAGTACTTC.

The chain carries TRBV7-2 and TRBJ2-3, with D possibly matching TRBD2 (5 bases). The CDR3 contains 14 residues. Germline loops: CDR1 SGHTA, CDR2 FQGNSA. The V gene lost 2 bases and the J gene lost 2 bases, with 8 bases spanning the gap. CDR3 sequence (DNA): TGTGCCAGCAGCTTAAGAGCGGCCACAGATACGCAGTATTTT. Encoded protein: CASSLRAATDTQYF.